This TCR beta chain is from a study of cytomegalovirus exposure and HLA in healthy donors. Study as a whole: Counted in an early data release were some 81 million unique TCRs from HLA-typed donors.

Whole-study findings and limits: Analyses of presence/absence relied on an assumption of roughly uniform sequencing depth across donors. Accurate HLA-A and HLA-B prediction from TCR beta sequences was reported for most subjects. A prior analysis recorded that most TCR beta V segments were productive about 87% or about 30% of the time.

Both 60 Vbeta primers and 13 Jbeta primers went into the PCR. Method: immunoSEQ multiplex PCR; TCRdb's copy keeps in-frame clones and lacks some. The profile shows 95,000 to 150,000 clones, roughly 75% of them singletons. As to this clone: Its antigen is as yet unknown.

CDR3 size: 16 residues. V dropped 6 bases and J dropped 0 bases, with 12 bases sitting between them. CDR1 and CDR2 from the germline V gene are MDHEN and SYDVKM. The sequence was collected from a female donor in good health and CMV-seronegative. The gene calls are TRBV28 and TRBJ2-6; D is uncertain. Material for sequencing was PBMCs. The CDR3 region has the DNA TGTGCCAGCAGCTATTATCTTGTCTCTGGGGCCAACGTCCTGACTTTC. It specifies CASSYYLVSGANVLTF.